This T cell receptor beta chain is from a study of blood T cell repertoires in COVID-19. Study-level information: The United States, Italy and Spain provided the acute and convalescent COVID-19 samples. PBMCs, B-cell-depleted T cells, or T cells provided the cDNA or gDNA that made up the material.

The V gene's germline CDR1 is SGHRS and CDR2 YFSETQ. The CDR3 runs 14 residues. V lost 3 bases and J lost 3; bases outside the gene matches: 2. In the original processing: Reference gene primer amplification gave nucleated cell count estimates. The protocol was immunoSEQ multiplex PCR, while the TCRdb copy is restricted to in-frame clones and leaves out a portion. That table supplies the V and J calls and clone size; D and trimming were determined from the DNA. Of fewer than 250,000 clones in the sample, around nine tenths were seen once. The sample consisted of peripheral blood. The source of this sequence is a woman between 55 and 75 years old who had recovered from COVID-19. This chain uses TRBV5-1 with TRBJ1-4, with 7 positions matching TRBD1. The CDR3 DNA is TGCGCCAGCAGCTCCGGACAGGCTAATGAAAAACTGTTTTTT. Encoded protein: CASSSGQANEKLFF.